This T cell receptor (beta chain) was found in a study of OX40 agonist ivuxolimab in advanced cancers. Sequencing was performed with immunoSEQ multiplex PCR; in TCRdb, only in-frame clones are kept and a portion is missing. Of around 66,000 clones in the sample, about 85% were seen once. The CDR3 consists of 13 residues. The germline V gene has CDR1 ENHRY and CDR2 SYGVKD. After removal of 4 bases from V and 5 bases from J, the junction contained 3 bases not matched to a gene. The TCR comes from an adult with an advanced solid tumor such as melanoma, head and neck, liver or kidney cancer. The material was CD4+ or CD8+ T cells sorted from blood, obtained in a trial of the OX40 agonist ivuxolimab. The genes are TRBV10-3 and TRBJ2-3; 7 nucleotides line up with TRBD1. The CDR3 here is CAISVDREDTQYF. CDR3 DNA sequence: TGTGCCATCAGTGTAGACAGGGAAGATACGCAGTATTTT.